Below are 8 T cell receptor beta chains sequenced from a single sample in a study of blood T cell repertoires in COVID-19 (dated by TCRdb to about 2020). The library relied on the immunoSEQ multiplex PCR assay. In its TCRdb copy, this immuneACCESS table keeps in-frame sequences only and misses some clones. Where compared with another copy, unresolved V genes explain less than half of these, and the others have no known cause. This sample comprises fewer than 45,000 clones, about 80% of them detected only once. 15% to 20% of the sample rests with the top ten. Sequenced sample: peripheral blood. The source of these receptors is a man in his 70s with acute or convalescent COVID-19.

This rearrangement joins TRBV10-3 to TRBJ2-7, with 7 positions matching TRBD2. CDR3 length: 14 amino acids. Germline V lookup: CDR1 ENHRY, CDR2 SYGVKD. Unmatched junction bases numbered 7, after V lost 6 bases and J lost 2 bases. The CDR3 DNA follows: TGTGCCATCAGGAGGACTAGAACCCCCTACGAGCAGTACTTC. Amino acid sequence: CAIRRTRTPYEQYF.

The chain recombines TRBV3-1 (or the pseudogene TRBV3-2) with TRBJ2-7; TRBD2 might be the D (5 bases). There are 12 residues in the CDR3. V lost 4 bases and J lost 7, with 11 bases in between. CDR1 is LGHDT, CDR2 YNNKEL, per germline (reference sequence). The CDR3: CASSRLGSEQYF. The CDR3 nucleotides are TGTGCCAGCAGCCGCTTGGGGAGTGAGCAGTACTTC.

This clone was recorded once. This chain uses TRBV30 with TRBJ1-2, with 10 bases matching TRBD1. Losses at the gene ends were 6 bases for V and 7 bases for J; bases not matched to a gene: 8. This CDR3 contains 13 residues. Germline CDR1 is GTSNPN and CDR2 is SVGIG (reference sequence). CDR3 region: CACRGQGRSGYTF. DNA for the CDR3: TGTGCCTGTAGGGGACAGGGGAGAAGTGGCTACACCTTC. Complete variable domain (other parts from reference TRBV30 and TRBJ1-2): SQTIHQWPATLVQPVGSPLSLECTVEGTSNPNLYWYRQAAGRGLQLLFYSVGIGQISSEVPQNLSASRPQDRQFILSSKKLLLSDSGFYLCACRGQGRSGYTFGSGTRLTVV.

The CDR3: CASSYQGAPQPQHF. As DNA, the CDR3 is TGCGCCAGCAGTTATCAGGGGGCGCCTCAGCCCCAGCATTTT. This chain connects TRBV10-1 to TRBJ1-5; 8 nucleotides line up with TRBD1. CDR1 and CDR2 from the germline V gene are WNHNN and SYGVQD (reference sequence). This CDR3 region has 14 residues. Trimming cost V 5 bases and J 6 bases; bases outside gene matches: 6.

The chain employs TRBV2 and TRBJ1-2; D is unresolved. Trimming shortened V by 7 bases and J by 2 bases, and 5 bases separated the two germline ends. This CDR3 comprises 11 residues. Germline V gene sequence: CDR1 SNHLY, CDR2 FYNNEI. CDR3 residues: CASTGNYGYTF. The CDR3 DNA reads as TGTGCCAGCACCGGGAACTATGGCTACACCTTC.

This clone was observed once. The chain recombines TRBV7-3 with TRBJ2-1, with TRBD1 matching 10 bases. The junction had 7 bases not matched to a gene; V was cut back by 4 bases and J by 7 bases. This CDR3 region has 15 residues. Germline V gene data show CDR1 as SGHTA and CDR2 as FQGTGA. CDR3 in amino acids: CASSYRTGGGNEQFF. DNA of the CDR3: TGTGCCAGCAGCTATAGGACAGGGGGTGGGAATGAGCAGTTCTTC.

The chain couples TRBV5-8 to TRBJ2-5, with TRBD2 as a possible D gene (5 bases). V gave up 4 bases and J gave up 14 bases, with 12 bases separating them. Germline V gives CDR1 SGHTS, CDR2 YDEGEE. This CDR3 is 10 amino acids long. CDR3 bases: TGTGCCAGCAGCCTGGTCGGGAATTACTTC. As protein: CASSLVGNYF.

This chain uses TRBV7-8 with TRBJ2-2; the D gene is possibly TRBD2 (5 bases). Per germline, CDR1 SGHVS and CDR2 FQNEAQ. The CDR3 covers 14 residues. Trimming took off 5 bases at V and 5 bases at J, with 12 bases between the two ends. CDR3 nucleotides: TGTGCCAGCAGCCCTCTCTCGGGAACCGGGGAGCTGTTTTTT. Protein product: CASSPLSGTGELFF. The whole variable domain, filled in from reference TRBV7-8 and TRBJ2-2, reads GAGVSQSPRYKVAKRGQDVALRCDPISGHVSLFWYQQALGQGPEFLTYFQNEAQLDKSGLPSDRFFAERPEGSVSTLKIQRTQQEDSAVYLCASSPLSGTGELFFGEGSRLTVL.